A single sample gave rise to the 7 T cell receptor beta chains below, sequenced in a study of cytomegalovirus exposure and HLA in healthy donors. The study ran its PCR with 60 Vbeta and 13 Jbeta primers. Here immunoSEQ multiplex PCR was the method, and the copy in TCRdb shows in-frame clones only, minus some. The table records about 73,000 clones, 75% of them present only once. Sequenced sample: PBMCs. These receptors were taken from a man between 65 and 79 years old in good health and CMV-seronegative.

Only one count was recorded for this clone. V is TRBV5-1 and J is TRBJ2-2; D might be TRBD1 (5 bases). CDR1 is SGHRS and CDR2 is YFSETQ in the germline V gene. The V and J ends lost 7 bases and 6 bases respectively, with 19 bases between them. The length of the CDR3 is 15 residues. CDR3 region: CASRYGQGEAGELFF. Written as DNA, the CDR3 is TGCGCCAGCCGCTACGGGCAGGGTGAAGCCGGGGAGCTGTTTTTT.

V usage is TRBV7-6 and J usage is TRBJ2-1, with 10 bases aligning to TRBD2. V trimming: 5 bases; J trimming: 4 bases; junction bases outside the gene matches: 5. This CDR3 comprises 15 residues. Germline assignment: CDR1 SGHVS and CDR2 FNYEAQ. In nucleotides, the CDR3 is TGTGCCAGCAGCCACGGACTAGCGGTATACAATGAGCAGTTCTTC. It specifies CASSHGLAVYNEQFF.

This rearrangement joins TRBV27 to TRBJ2-7; 8 nucleotides agree with TRBD2. V lost 6 bases to trimming and J lost 7 bases; unmatched junction nucleotides: 11. The CDR3 extends over 14 amino acids. The V gene's germline CDR1 is MNHEY and CDR2 SMNVEV (reference sequence). The CDR3 loop reads CASSPAGAQGEQYF. The CDR3 region has the DNA TGTGCCAGCAGCCCAGCGGGGGCTCAGGGGGAGCAGTACTTC.

In its sample, this clone was seen a few times. The gene calls are TRBV5-5 and TRBJ1-1; D gene ambiguous. Trimming shortened V by 0 bases and J by 3 bases, and 6 bases separated the two germline ends. The germline V gene has CDR1 SGHKS and CDR2 YYEKEE (reference sequence). The CDR3 has 13 residues. The CDR3 nucleotides read TGTGCCAGCAGCTTGGCAAGCTACACTGAAGCTTTCTTT. It is translated as CASSLASYTEAFF.

As for this clone: This sample also contains other DNA sequences that code for the same CDR3. This rearrangement joins TRBV2 to TRBJ1-5; 9 nucleotides line up with TRBD1. The CDR3 has 14 amino acids. The V gene end was trimmed by 4 bases and the J gene end by 6 bases; junction bases not matched to a gene: 4. The germline V gene encodes CDR1 SNHLY and CDR2 FYNNEI. As DNA, the CDR3 is TGTGCCAGCAGTGGGACAGGGGAAACTCAGCCCCAGCATTTT. Translating gives CASSGTGETQPQHF.

The gene calls are TRBV6-4 and TRBJ2-1; possibly TRBD2 for D (5 bases). The V end was cut by 4 bases, the J end by 12 bases, with 13 bases between. Germline loops: CDR1 MRHNA, CDR2 SNTAGT. The CDR3 loop spans 12 amino acids. CDR3 amino acids: CASSGASNVQFF. The DNA of the CDR3 is TGTGCCAGCAGTGGGGCTAGCAACGTGCAGTTCTTC.

The genes are TRBV4-3 and TRBJ2-3; TRBD2 matches at 9 bases. Germline V gene lookup returns CDR1 LGHNA and CDR2 YSLEER. This CDR3 is built from 16 residues. The V and J ends lost 0 bases and 5 bases, in that order; junction bases with no gene match: 6. The CDR3 sequence is CASSQDVKREVDTQYF. The CDR3 nucleotides read TGCGCCAGCAGCCAAGATGTTAAGCGGGAGGTAGATACGCAGTATTTT.